The text below deals with one T cell receptor (beta chain). Its specificity is not known. Primers included in the PCR were 60 Vbeta and 13 Jbeta primers. Generated by immunoSEQ multiplex PCR, the TCRdb table keeps only in-frame clones and is missing some. The sample has some 130,000 clones, roughly 80% seen once; the top ten hold 1.3% to 1.5%. The data stem from a study of cytomegalovirus exposure and HLA in healthy donors. The study, taken as a whole, reports: Earlier analysis found most TCR beta V segments productive about 87% or about 30% of the time.

This receptor was obtained from a female donor in good health and CMV-seronegative. The sequenced sample was PBMCs.

The CDR3 nucleotides read TGTGCCAGCAGCCAATACCGGGAATTCTCCTACGAGCAGTACTTC. Translating gives CASSQYREFSYEQYF. This chain links TRBV6-1 with TRBJ2-7; D might be TRBD2 (5 bases). This CDR3 is built from 15 residues. CDR1 is MNHNS, CDR2 SASEGT, per germline. The germline V and J ends were trimmed by 6 bases and 0 bases, with 15 bases remaining between them.